The 29 T cell receptor beta chains presented below share a single source sample, sequenced in a study of shared clonotypes between healthy human individuals. The table came from immunoSEQ multiplex PCR; TCRdb's copy has only in-frame clones and leaves some out. Here the sample spans some 550,000 clones, 95% to 98% being singletons. Sequences were obtained from naive CD4+ T cells sorted from blood. Sample subset: CD45RA+ positively selected. The receptors derive from a woman aged 25-40 years in good health.

The chain couples TRBV2 to TRBJ2-7; 8 nucleotides agree with TRBD2. The germline V gene encodes CDR1 SNHLY and CDR2 FYNNEI. Trimming cost V 6 bases and J 3 bases; bases outside gene matches: 4. There are 13 residues in the CDR3. The CDR3 loop reads CASRYGGDYEQYF. CDR3 coding DNA: TGTGCCAGCAGGTACGGGGGGGACTACGAGCAGTACTTC.

V usage is TRBV18 and J usage is TRBJ2-1; no clear D gene. The length of the CDR3 is 15 residues. The germline V gene encodes CDR1 KGHSH and CDR2 LQKENI. Between the trimmed V and J ends, which lost 1 base and 2 bases, there was a span of 9 bases. The CDR3 loop reads CASSPLAGAYNEQFF. The DNA for the CDR3 is TGTGCCAGCTCACCACTAGCTGGTGCCTACAATGAGCAGTTCTTC.

This chain connects TRBV7-9 to TRBJ2-7; TRBD1 might be the D (5 bases). The germline V gene encodes CDR1 SEHNR and CDR2 FQNEAQ (reference sequence). The CDR3 is 13 residues long. Trimming shortened V by 3 bases and J by 2 bases, and 8 bases separated the two germline ends. The DNA for the CDR3 is TGTGCCAGCAGCTTCGACAGAGCCTACGAGCAGTACTTC. This translates into CASSFDRAYEQYF.

This clone appeared once. This chain connects TRBV6-5 to TRBJ2-7; D is unclear. Germline values: CDR1 MNHEY, CDR2 SVGAGI. CDR3 length: 12 amino acids. V was trimmed by 7 bases and J by 2 bases, leaving 9 bases between them. CDR3 DNA sequence: TGTGCCAGCAAGAGCCGCACCTACGAGCAGTACTTC. Amino acid sequence: CASKSRTYEQYF.

The gene calls are TRBV28 and TRBJ2-5; D gene unclear. The CDR3 sequence is 17 residues long. CDR1 and CDR2 from the germline V gene are MDHEN and SYDVKM. V lost 1 base and J lost 2, with 17 bases in between. CDR3 bases: TGTGCCAGCAGTTTATTCTCAAGCTTGCTATTACAAGAGACCCAGTACTTC. This encodes CASSLFSSLLLQETQYF.

The gene calls are TRBV10-1 and TRBJ2-7; 9 positions match TRBD2. Germline values: CDR1 WNHNN, CDR2 SYGVQD (reference sequence). This CDR3 is built from 13 residues. J lost 7 bases, V lost 4 bases, and 5 bases had no gene match. In DNA form, the CDR3 reads TGCGCCAGCAGTGGAGCGGGAGGAGGAGAGCAGTACTTC. Its translation: CASSGAGGGEQYF.

The V call is TRBV5-1, the J call TRBJ2-1; 10 positions agree with TRBD2. The germline CDR1 and CDR2 sequences are SGHRS and YFSETQ. V lost 2 bases, J lost 7 bases, and 6 bases stayed unmatched. This CDR3 has 15 residues. The CDR3 reads CASSFAPSGGNEQFF. The CDR3 nucleotides read TGCGCCAGCAGCTTCGCCCCTAGCGGGGGTAATGAGCAGTTCTTC.

This clone was counted a single time. The rearrangement links TRBV19 to TRBJ2-3, with D maybe TRBD2 (5 bases). The CDR3 has 15 amino acids. V lost 3 bases and J lost 2, with 12 bases in between. Germline loops: CDR1 LNHDA, CDR2 SQIVND (reference sequence). The CDR3: CASSIRGSNTDTQYF. Here the CDR3 DNA reads TGTGCCAGTAGTATTCGAGGGAGCAACACAGATACGCAGTATTTT.

The chain recombines TRBV5-1 with TRBJ2-5; no definite D call. In germline, CDR1 is SGHRS, CDR2 YFSETQ. The V gene lost 1 base and the J gene lost 4 bases, with 11 bases spanning the gap. The CDR3 consists of 14 residues. The CDR3 sequence: CASSLLRVRETQYF. The DNA of the CDR3 is TGCGCCAGCAGCTTGCTCCGGGTAAGAGAGACCCAGTACTTC.

The chain is built from TRBV28 and TRBJ2-7; 8 bases fit TRBD1. The trim removed 6 bases at V and 7 bases at J, leaving 8 bases unmatched. The V gene's germline CDR1 is MDHEN and CDR2 SYDVKM. CDR3 length: 13 residues. CDR3 sequence: CASSPGQASEQYF. CDR3 nucleotides: TGTGCCAGCAGCCCGGGACAGGCGTCGGAGCAGTACTTC.

The CDR3 reads CSASVLEQYF. The CDR3 DNA reads TGCAGTGCTAGTGTGCTCGAGCAGTACTTC. This rearrangement joins TRBV20-1 to TRBJ2-7; D remains ambiguous. V gave up 3 bases and J gave up 6 bases, with 6 bases separating them. The CDR3 spans 10 residues. The germline V gene encodes CDR1 DFQATT and CDR2 SNEGSKA (reference sequence).

The chain employs TRBV19 and TRBJ1-1; the match to TRBD1 covers 7 bases. CDR3 length equals 13 residues. CDR1 and CDR2 from the germline V gene are LNHDA and SQIVND (reference sequence). The trim removed 5 bases at V and 5 bases at J, leaving 5 bases unmatched. CDR3 nucleotides: TGTGCCAGTAGTGACCAGACAGGGACTGAAGCTTTCTTT. Encoded protein: CASSDQTGTEAFF. Full variable domain (rest looked up from reference TRBV19 and TRBJ1-1): DGGITQSPKYLFRKEGQNVTLSCEQNLNHDAMYWYRQDPGQGLRLIYYSQIVNDFQKGDIAEGYSVSREKKESFPLTVTSAQKNPTAFYLCASSDQTGTEAFFGQGTRLTVV.

This chain uses TRBV4-2 with TRBJ2-1; 9 bases are a match to TRBD2. Germline assignment: CDR1 LGHNA and CDR2 YNFKEQ. The CDR3 consists of 14 residues. V was clipped by 6 bases and J by 5 bases; unmatched bases: 5. As DNA, the CDR3 is TGTGCCAGCAGTCCTGGCGGGAGGGACAATGAGCAGTTCTTC. Its protein product is CASSPGGRDNEQFF.

The chain links TRBV7-9 to TRBJ2-1; 9 bases line up with TRBD2. J lost 12 bases, V lost 3 bases, and 6 bases had no gene match. From germline, CDR1 is SEHNR and CDR2 FQNEAQ (reference sequence). The CDR3 sequence is 13 residues long. Here the CDR3 reads CASSLRREGPQFF. DNA of the CDR3: TGTGCCAGCAGCTTGAGGCGGGAGGGCCCGCAGTTCTTC.

The rearrangement joins TRBV2 to TRBJ1-2; D perhaps matches TRBD1 (5 bases). Deletions cut 4 bases from V and 7 bases from J, with 13 bases between. The germline V gene encodes CDR1 SNHLY and CDR2 FYNNEI. This CDR3 has 13 amino acids. CDR3 sequence: CASSGDGQGGYTF. The DNA of the CDR3 is TGTGCCAGCAGTGGGGACGGGCAAGGTGGCTACACCTTC.

This sequence joins TRBV25-1 and TRBJ1-6; the D gene is possibly TRBD1 (6 bases). This CDR3 comprises 13 residues. Germline lookup yields CDR1 MGHDK and CDR2 SYGVNS. V shed 3 bases and J shed 7 bases, with 7 bases lying between them. CDR3 protein: CASSEQGNSPLHF. The CDR3 DNA is TGTGCCAGCAGTGAGCAGGGGAATTCACCCCTCCACTTT.

The V and J genes are TRBV5-4 and TRBJ2-3, with D possibly called TRBD1 or TRBD2 (5 bases each). There are 16 residues in the CDR3. The V end was cut by 1 base, the J end by 4 bases, with 16 bases between. Germline-derived CDR1 and CDR2 are SGHNT and YYREEE (reference sequence). The CDR3, as DNA: TGTGCCAGCAGCTTGACTCGGGACGACAAGGCAGATACGCAGTATTTT. Residues: CASSLTRDDKADTQYF. The variable domain in full, completed from reference TRBV5-4 and TRBJ2-3, reads ETGVTQSPTHLIKTRGQQVTLRCSSQSGHNTVSWYQQALGQGPQFIFQYYREEENGRGNFPPRFSGLQFPNYSSELNVNALELDDSALYLCASSLTRDDKADTQYFGPGTRLTVL.

The rearrangement joins TRBV5-1 to TRBJ2-5; TRBD2 agrees at 8 bases. V was clipped by 2 bases and J by 5 bases; unmatched bases: 8. In germline, CDR1 is SGHRS, CDR2 YFSETQ. The CDR3 has 15 residues. This CDR3 reads CASSLGRGARETQYF. DNA of the CDR3: TGCGCCAGCAGCTTAGGGCGGGGGGCAAGGGAGACCCAGTACTTC.

V is TRBV9 and J is TRBJ2-5, with 8 bases aligning to TRBD1. There are 14 residues in the CDR3. V shed 4 bases and J 3 bases; nucleotides not matched to a gene: 5. Germline values: CDR1 SGDLS, CDR2 YYNGEE. Here the CDR3 reads CASSTRQGKETQYF. The DNA of the CDR3 is TGTGCCAGCAGCACCCGACAGGGGAAAGAGACCCAGTACTTC.

Comments on this clone: Distinct nucleotide sequences in the sample also encode this CDR3. The V and J genes are TRBV5-1 and TRBJ2-3; a possible D gene is TRBD2 (6 bases). The germline CDR1 and CDR2 sequences are SGHRS and YFSETQ. The CDR3 is 14 amino acids. Trimming left V 4 bases short and J 0 bases short, with 9 bases between. CDR3 sequence: CASSPGTSTDTQYF. CDR3 DNA sequence: TGCGCCAGCAGCCCCGGGACTAGCACAGATACGCAGTATTTT.

The chain joins TRBV6-1 to TRBJ1-5; TRBD1 agrees at 8 bases. The J segment lost 0 bases and the V segment lost 8 bases, leaving 3 bases of the junction unmatched. This CDR3 spans 14 amino acids. Germline V gene sequence: CDR1 MNHNS, CDR2 SASEGT. The CDR3 reads CASGDRRSNQPQHF. CDR3 in DNA: TGTGCCAGCGGGGACAGGCGTAGCAATCAGCCCCAGCATTTT.

J is TRBJ1-1 and V is TRBV9, with unresolved D. The CDR3 contains 14 residues. Germline V gives CDR1 SGDLS, CDR2 YYNGEE. V was clipped by 6 bases and J by 4 bases, with 16 bases between them. CDR3 DNA: TGTGCCAGCACCGAGCAGGAGTTTGGCACTGAAGCTTTCTTT. It encodes CASTEQEFGTEAFF.

The V and J genes are TRBV28 and TRBJ2-5, with 10 nucleotides matching TRBD1. The CDR3 totals 14 residues. CDR1 MDHEN and CDR2 SYDVKM come from the germline V gene. Trimming took 3 bases from V and 4 from J; bases not matched to a gene: 2. CDR3 DNA sequence: TGTGCCAGCAGTTTGACAGGGGGCGGAGAGACCCAGTACTTC. Translation: CASSLTGGGETQYF.

The J gene is TRBJ1-6, the V gene TRBV2; D may be TRBD1 (5 bases). The V gene lost 6 bases and the J gene lost 11 bases, with 11 bases spanning the gap. Germline CDR1 SNHLY, CDR2 FYNNEI. This CDR3 is built from 12 residues. CDR3 sequence (DNA): TGTGCCAGCAGGGGAGGGGCGACACCCCTCCACTTT. Translating gives CASRGGATPLHF.

A single count supports this clone. V and J are TRBV5-1 and TRBJ1-2; 7 bases agree with TRBD1. The CDR3 contains 15 residues. The V and J ends lost 3 bases and 2 bases, in that order; junction bases with no gene match: 7. Germline CDR1 and CDR2: SGHRS and YFSETQ. The CDR3 nucleotides read TGCGCCAGCAGCTCACGGGACAGCCTAAACTATGGCTACACCTTC. Encoded protein: CASSSRDSLNYGYTF.

The rearrangement links TRBV18 to TRBJ2-4; 8 bases are a match to TRBD2. The CDR3 has 21 amino acids. Trimming at V came to 1 base and at J to 0 bases, leaving 17 bases not matched to a gene. Per germline, CDR1 KGHSH and CDR2 LQKENI. CDR3 region: CASSPLARSGSRYLAKNIQYF. The CDR3 nucleotides read TGTGCCAGCTCACCACTTGCTCGAAGCGGGAGTCGGTATTTAGCCAAAAACATTCAGTACTTC.

This chain uses TRBV7-2 with TRBJ2-1, with TRBD2 matching 8 bases. In germline, CDR1 is SGHTA, CDR2 FQGNSA. There are 15 residues in the CDR3. Losses at the gene ends were 2 bases for V and 4 bases for J; bases not matched to a gene: 4. In DNA, the CDR3 is TGTGCCAGCAGCTTACAAGCGGGAGAATACAATGAGCAGTTCTTC. Protein: CASSLQAGEYNEQFF.

The J gene is TRBJ2-1, the V gene TRBV27, with D possibly TRBD1 on 5 matching bases. Germline V lookup: CDR1 MNHEY, CDR2 SMNVEV (reference sequence). The CDR3 runs 14 residues. Deletions cut 0 bases from V and 9 bases from J, with 12 bases between. The chain's CDR3 is CASSLSLDKSEQFF. The CDR3 bases are TGTGCCAGCAGTTTATCCTTGGACAAGTCTGAGCAGTTCTTC.

This chain connects TRBV5-4 to TRBJ2-1; 9 bases are a match to TRBD2. V trimming: 7 bases; J trimming: 2 bases; junction bases outside the gene matches: 4. The CDR3 has 14 residues. Germline V lookup: CDR1 SGHNT, CDR2 YYREEE (reference sequence). The CDR3 spells CASLSGGPYNEQFF. In DNA form, the CDR3 reads TGTGCCAGCCTGAGCGGGGGGCCCTACAATGAGCAGTTCTTC.